One and the same sample provided the 23 T cell receptor beta chains below, sequenced in a study of human T cells and chemical hapten exposure. MiXCR was run by TCRdb on the RACE reads, yielding one entry per CDR3 protein. The table records tens of thousands of distinct CDR3 sequences, about 11% of them present only once. The time point: patch test 1, 2 weeks after DPC sensitization. Treatment reported: therapeutic diphenylcyclopropenone sensitization with weekly scalp DPC. The specimen was whole blood, collected in connection with sensitization to the hapten diphenylcyclopropenone (DPC). The source of these receptors is a man aged 40-50 years with alopecia areata. Some clones in this sample may be carry-over from other donors' samples.

The V call is TRBV7-6, the J call TRBJ1-5, with D unclear. V was shortened by 3 bases and J by 5 bases, with 8 bases between the two germline ends. Germline lookup yields CDR1 SGHVS and CDR2 FNYEAQ. This CDR3 is 13 amino acids long. DNA for the CDR3: TGTGCCAGCAGCTTCGCCGGTGATCAGCCCCAGCATTTT. As protein: CASSFAGDQPQHF.

This clonotype was found many times. V is TRBV6-6 and J is TRBJ1-1; D possibly corresponds to TRBD1 (5 bases). This CDR3 has 15 residues. Germline-derived CDR1 and CDR2 are MNHNY and SVGAGI (reference sequence). Trimming cost V 5 bases and J 1 base, with 14 bases left between them. CDR3 coding DNA: TGTGCCAGCAGTCAGCGGACACCGCAGAACACTGAAGCTTTCTTT. As protein: CASSQRTPQNTEAFF.

This clonotype was counted ten times or more. This chain joins TRBV6-5 and TRBJ2-7, with 7 bases aligning to TRBD2. Trimming at V came to 0 bases and at J to 4 bases, leaving 6 bases not matched to a gene. CDR3 length equals 15 residues. The germline CDR1 and CDR2 sequences are MNHEY and SVGAGI. The CDR3 sequence is CASSYSAGASYEQYF. The CDR3 DNA is TGTGCCAGCAGTTACTCGGCGGGAGCTTCTTACGAGCAGTACTTC.

This clonotype appeared a few times. The chain employs TRBV7-6 and TRBJ2-1; 13 bases match TRBD2. V trimming: 1 base; J trimming: 6 bases; junction bases outside the gene matches: 6. Per germline, CDR1 SGHVS and CDR2 FNYEAQ. This CDR3 comprises 17 residues. The CDR3 nucleotides read TGTGCCAGCAGCTTAGATTCGCGGACTAGCGGGGGCAATGAGCAGTTCTTC. Translation: CASSLDSRTSGGNEQFF.

This clonotype was observed a handful of times. The V and J genes are TRBV19 and TRBJ1-2, with D maybe TRBD1 (5 bases). Germline V gene data show CDR1 as LNHDA and CDR2 as SQIVND (reference sequence). The V end lost 2 bases, the J end lost 6 bases, and 10 bases lay between the germline ends. This CDR3 has 13 amino acids. CDR3 DNA sequence: TGTGCCAGTAGTATACTAGGGGCGGATGGCTACACCTTC. The encoded protein is CASSILGADGYTF.

This clonotype was counted ten times or more. The V gene is TRBV28, the J gene TRBJ1-1; no firm D call. Germline V gene lookup returns CDR1 MDHEN and CDR2 SYDVKM. The V gene lost 11 bases and the J gene lost 3 bases, with 16 bases spanning the gap. CDR3 length: 13 residues. As DNA, the CDR3 is TGTGCCTCCGAGGAAGCCACCCACACTGAAGCTTTCTTT. Amino acids: CASEEATHTEAFF.

This clonotype was found a few times. The chain carries TRBV14 and TRBJ2-1, with a possible D match to TRBD2 (5 bases). Trimming took 0 bases from V and 6 from J, leaving 12 bases between them. The CDR3 sequence is 15 residues long. Germline V gene lookup returns CDR1 SGHDN and CDR2 FVKESK. The CDR3 reads CASSQEAAGGNEQFF. The CDR3 DNA follows: TGTGCCAGCAGCCAAGAAGCTGCGGGCGGCAATGAGCAGTTCTTC.

At least ten counts were recorded for this clonotype. The chain has TRBV28 and TRBJ2-7; D assignment may be TRBD1 or TRBD2 (5 bases each). Germline CDR1 is MDHEN and CDR2 is SYDVKM. This CDR3 has 14 amino acids. The V and J ends lost 10 bases and 2 bases respectively, with 18 bases between them. The CDR3 is CATTSRGPTYEQYF. The CDR3 DNA reads TGTGCCACCACATCCCGGGGACCAACCTACGAGCAGTACTTC.

The gene calls are TRBV29-1 and TRBJ2-1, with TRBD1 identical over 8 bases. Per the germline V gene, CDR1 is SQVTM and CDR2 is ANQGSEA. The CDR3 runs 14 residues. V dropped 7 bases and J dropped 1; count of bases not matched to a gene: 6. The CDR3 region is CSGTGSGSYNEQFF. CDR3 coding DNA: TGCAGCGGGACAGGGTCGGGATCCTACAATGAGCAGTTCTTC.

This clonotype was counted many times. The chain links TRBV24-1 to TRBJ2-7; D possibly corresponds to TRBD1 (6 bases). CDR1 and CDR2 (germline): KGHDR, SFDVKD. Trimming cost V 4 bases and J 5 bases, with 17 bases left between them. The CDR3 totals 15 residues. CDR3 sequence: CATSESDSLGNEQYV. Here the CDR3 DNA reads TGTGCCACCAGTGAATCGGACAGCCTGGGAAACGAGCAGTACGTC.

This clonotype has ten or more counts. The J gene is TRBJ1-2, the V gene TRBV29-1; no clear D. Deletions cut 6 bases from V and 4 bases from J, with 12 bases between. CDR1 is SQVTM and CDR2 is ANQGSEA in the germline V gene. The CDR3 contains 12 residues. CDR3 in amino acids: CSVNNGVYGYTF. CDR3 nucleotides: TGCAGCGTCAACAACGGGGTCTATGGCTACACCTTC.

This clonotype was seen ten or more times. V and J are TRBV12-3 or TRBV12-4 and TRBJ2-5; D is undetermined. CDR3 size: 12 residues. Trimming removed 6 bases at V and 6 bases at J, with 11 bases between. CDR3 residues: CASSPPLKTQYF. The DNA for the CDR3 is TGTGCCAGCAGCCCCCCCCTGAAGACCCAGTACTTC.

Concerning this clonotype: A much bigger clone sits one base away, suggesting this may be a read error. V is TRBV29-1 and J is TRBJ1-1; 9 positions agree with TRBD1. Germline V gives CDR1 SQVTM, CDR2 ANQGSEA. This CDR3 is 15 amino acids long. V gave up 8 bases and J gave up 6 bases; unmatched junction bases: 16. The CDR3 region is CSPYPGDRAGSEAFF. The CDR3 region has the DNA TGCAGCCCCTATCCCGGGGACAGGGCAGGGTCTGAAGCTTTCTTT.

This clonotype showed up many times. This chain connects TRBV27 to TRBJ1-5; D is undetermined. V lost 6 bases and J 8 bases, leaving 20 bases between the germline ends. The CDR3 is made up of 15 amino acids. Germline lookup yields CDR1 MNHEY and CDR2 SMNVEV (reference sequence). The CDR3 DNA reads TGTGCCAGCAGAAATAATTGGGCCGATTGGGAGCCCCAGCATTTT. Translation gives CASRNNWADWEPQHF.

The table lists this clonotype with many counts. The chain recombines TRBV29-1 with TRBJ2-5; a possible D gene is TRBD2 (6 bases). The V gene lost 8 bases and the J gene lost 6 bases, with 19 bases spanning the gap. The length of the CDR3 is 13 residues. Germline V gene lookup returns CDR1 SQVTM and CDR2 ANQGSEA. Here the CDR3 reads CSCLKGAGKTQYF. The CDR3 DNA follows: TGCAGCTGTTTAAAAGGGGCGGGGAAGACCCAGTACTTC.

The chain carries TRBV28 and TRBJ2-1, with TRBD1 matching 8 bases. This CDR3 comprises 13 residues. V lost 10 bases, J lost 8 bases, and 10 bases stayed unmatched. Per the germline V gene, CDR1 is MDHEN and CDR2 is SYDVKM. The CDR3 region is CATNQGAPDEQFF. CDR3 in DNA: TGTGCCACCAATCAGGGGGCCCCCGATGAGCAGTTCTTC.

CDR3 nucleotide sequence: TGTGCCAGCAGCTTAGACAGGGGGCAGGCGCAGTATTTT. This gives the protein CASSLDRGQAQYF. This chain connects TRBV7-6 to TRBJ2-3; 9 bases agree with TRBD1. CDR1 and CDR2 from the germline V gene are SGHVS and FNYEAQ. J gave up 10 bases and V 1 base, and 3 bases lay outside the gene matches. This CDR3 is built from 13 residues.

V and J are TRBV12-3 or TRBV12-4 and TRBJ2-5; the match to TRBD2 covers 8 bases. The V segment lost 0 bases and the J segment 4 bases; nucleotides outside the gene matches: 4. CDR3 length equals 15 residues. CDR3 nucleotides: TGTGCCAGCAGTTTAGCGGTTGCGGGAGGAGAGACCCAGTACTTC. This encodes CASSLAVAGGETQYF.

The V and J genes are TRBV11-1 and TRBJ1-1; no clear D gene. V was clipped by 2 bases and J by 2 bases, with 9 bases between them. Germline assignment: CDR1 SGHAT and CDR2 FQDESV (reference sequence). The CDR3 runs to 14 residues. The CDR3 region is CASSLNLPNTEAFF. The DNA of the CDR3 is TGTGCCAGCAGCTTAAACCTCCCAAACACTGAAGCTTTCTTT.

This clonotype was observed a few times. The V and J genes are TRBV27 and TRBJ2-6; no clear D. V dropped 7 bases and J dropped 0 bases, with 10 bases sitting between them. CDR1 is MNHEY and CDR2 is SMNVEV in the germline V gene (reference sequence). The CDR3 spans 15 residues. The CDR3 bases are TGTGCCAGCACCAGACACAACTCTGGGGCCAACGTCCTGACTTTC. Amino acids: CASTRHNSGANVLTF.

This sequence joins TRBV6-1 and TRBJ2-7, with a possible D match to TRBD1 (5 bases). Germline CDR1 and CDR2: MNHNS and SASEGT. The ends were cut back, 3 bases at V and 3 bases at J, with 9 bases in the middle. The CDR3 has 13 amino acids. This chain's CDR3 is CASSDDRFYEQYV. Here the CDR3 DNA reads TGTGCCAGCAGTGATGACAGATTCTACGAGCAGTACGTC.

Only a few counts were recorded for this clonotype. The chain has TRBV15 and TRBJ2-3, with D possibly being TRBD1 (6 bases). CDR1 LNHNV and CDR2 YYDKDF come from the germline V gene (reference sequence). V was shortened by 6 bases and J by 5 bases, with 12 bases between the two germline ends. The CDR3 loop spans 13 amino acids. CDR3 DNA: TGTGCCACCAGACAGGGTTATCAAGATACGCAGTATTTT. It is translated as CATRQGYQDTQYF.

This clonotype was counted a few times. One end of the junction fails to match germline, which may point to a read error. The chain carries TRBV7-7 and TRBJ1-3; 10 positions agree with TRBD1. Germline CDR1 reads SSHAT; CDR2 reads FNYEAQ (reference sequence). CDR3 length: 16 residues. CDR3 nucleotide sequence: TGTGCTAGCAGCCCGCTGGGACAGGGGCGAGAAGACACCATATATTTT. Translation gives CASSPLGQGREDTIYF.